The clone carrying this T cell receptor (beta chain) was recorded a few times. Antigen unknown. This sample was taken from a study of vaccination and CD4 T cells after COVID-19. Study summary: The convalescents comprised six males and four females, two of them Hispanic. Researchers treated cells with overlapping spike peptides taken from SARS-CoV-2, HCoV-NL63, HCoV-OC43 and HCoV-229E.

Trimming shortened V by 7 bases and J by 6 bases, and 15 bases separated the two germline ends. The CDR3 consists of 14 residues. Germline CDR1 is SNHLY and CDR2 is FYNNEI. The study's findings and limits: The authors studied relatively few convalescent patients and analyzed no early post-infection timepoints. Convalescent patients' vaccine-specific clones were spike mono-reactive in 304 of 307 cases.

Treatment specified: approximately 9-day PBMC culture with coronavirus spike peptide pools or control peptides (ViraFEST assay). The unexposed donor gave CD4+ T cells before the COVID-19 pandemic (2011-2018). The Oncomine TCR Beta short-read assay was applied to DNA of cultured CD4+ T cells. MiXCR, applied by TCRdb to the PCR reads, yields one record per CDR3 protein. The sample holds 2,000 to 2,500 distinct CDR3 sequences; 20% to 25% are singletons and the top ten take less than 60%. Sequencing was carried out using CD4+ T cells from blood, cultured in vitro. The chain joins TRBV2 to TRBJ2-2; unclear D gene. This clonotype was sampled from a human donor in good health. CDR3 nucleotide sequence: TGTGCCAGCACCCCCTCCCGAAGCCCCGGGGAGCTGTTTTTT. This codes for CASTPSRSPGELFF.